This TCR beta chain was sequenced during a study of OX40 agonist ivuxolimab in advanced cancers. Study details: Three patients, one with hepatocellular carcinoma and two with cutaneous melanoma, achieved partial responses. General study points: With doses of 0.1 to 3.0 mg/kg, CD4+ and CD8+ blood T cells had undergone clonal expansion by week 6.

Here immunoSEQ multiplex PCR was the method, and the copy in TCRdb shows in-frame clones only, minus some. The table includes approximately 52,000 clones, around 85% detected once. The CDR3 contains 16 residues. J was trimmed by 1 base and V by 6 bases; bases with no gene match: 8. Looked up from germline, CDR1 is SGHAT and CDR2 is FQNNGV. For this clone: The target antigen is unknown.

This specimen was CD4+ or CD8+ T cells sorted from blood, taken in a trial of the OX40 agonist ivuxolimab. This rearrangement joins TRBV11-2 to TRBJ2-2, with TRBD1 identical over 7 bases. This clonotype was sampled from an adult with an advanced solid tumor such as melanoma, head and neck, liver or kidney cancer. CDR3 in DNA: TGTGCCAGCAGACCGAACAGGGGTGGGAACACCGGGGAGCTGTTTTTT. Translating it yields CASRPNRGGNTGELFF.